This TCR beta chain was sequenced during a study of metastatic and nonmetastatic thyroid tumors. At the level of the study: Comparative analysis of repertoires was undertaken across blood and tumor or nodule tissue obtained from malignant and benign thyroid patients.

Original data processing: In papillary thyroid cancer, a distant-metastasis classifier was built using CDR3 differences across clinicopathological groups. TCRdb re-clonotyped the PCR reads through MiXCR. The V and J calls follow TCRdb's processing rather than the paper's. This table holds approximately 50,000 clones, roughly 20% found once. Findings and caveats of the study: Reportedly, malignant thyroid tumors had significantly higher TCR beta diversity than benign nodules, in blood and tumor.

Thyroid surgery was performed in patients who had received no treatment beforehand. There are many counts of this clone. The antigen is undetermined. The CDR3 extends over 14 amino acids. Germline CDR1 reads WSHSY; CDR2 reads SAAADI. Deletions cut 5 bases from V and 5 bases from J, with 13 bases between. Sequencing was carried out using blood. The chain combines TRBV10-2 with TRBJ1-5; D unresolved. This clonotype was obtained from a female donor with papillary thyroid cancer or a benign thyroid nodule (not recorded which). Some clones in this sample may be carry-over from other donors' samples. CDR3 amino acids: CASSQWGGDQPQHF. DNA for the CDR3: TGCGCCAGCAGTCAGTGGGGTGGCGATCAGCCCCAGCATTTT.